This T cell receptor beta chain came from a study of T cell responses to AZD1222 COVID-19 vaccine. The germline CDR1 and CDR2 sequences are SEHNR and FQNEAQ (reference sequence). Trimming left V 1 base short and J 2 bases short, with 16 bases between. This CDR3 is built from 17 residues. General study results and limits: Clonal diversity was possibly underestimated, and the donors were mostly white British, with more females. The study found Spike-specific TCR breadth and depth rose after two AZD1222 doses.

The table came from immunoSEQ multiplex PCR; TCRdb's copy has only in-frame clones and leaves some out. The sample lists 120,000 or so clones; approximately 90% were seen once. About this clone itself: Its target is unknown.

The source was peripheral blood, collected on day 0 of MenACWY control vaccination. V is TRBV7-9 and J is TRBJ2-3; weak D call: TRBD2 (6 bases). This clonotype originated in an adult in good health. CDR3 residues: CASSLEAEGDYTDTQYF. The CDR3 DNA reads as TGTGCCAGCAGCTTAGAGGCGGAGGGCGACTACACAGATACGCAGTATTTT.